This T cell receptor beta chain was sequenced for a study of spatial heterogeneity in lung cancer. The overall study: Detected beta-chain sequences consistently exceeded alpha-chain sequences. Counts of TCR transcripts in tumor regions correlated strongly with a matched bulk RNA-seq T cell module score.

This clonotype rates as medium-sized. Its antigen is not identified. This beta chain is off target for a library built for alpha chains, so its abundance means little. Time point denoted: sample taken at primary tumor resection. From tumor, nontumor lung or frozen PBMC, whole RNA was taken unsorted for sequencing. The study, taken as a whole, reports: Higher tumor mutation counts went along with higher counts of expanded intratumoral alpha and beta TCRs. Ubiquitous expanded TCR counts tracked ubiquitous nonsynonymous mutations; regional expanded TCR counts tracked regional nonsynonymous mutations.

Using its own MiXCR run on the 5' RACE reads, TCRdb lists one record per CDR3 protein. The table has 4,000 to 5,500 distinct CDR3 sequences, 12% seen once. The CDR3 runs 14 residues. Trimming cost V 6 bases and J 10 bases, with 16 bases left between them. CDR1 and CDR2 (germline): MDHEN, SYDVKM. The TCR was taken from a male donor with early-stage non-small cell lung cancer. The sample was lung tumor tissue, taken at surgery. The rearrangement joins TRBV28 to TRBJ1-6; the D gene is possibly TRBD1 (5 bases). The CDR3 here is CASRGTGDWSPLHF. CDR3 in DNA: TGTGCCAGCAGAGGGACGGGGGATTGGTCACCCCTCCACTTT. Using reference TRBV28 and TRBJ1-6 for the parts outside the CDR3, the full variable domain is DVKVTQSSRYLVKRTGEKVFLECVQDMDHENMFWYRQDPGLGLRLIYFSYDVKMKEKGDIPEGYSVSREKKERFSLILESASTNQTSMYLCASRGTGDWSPLHFGNGTRLTVT.